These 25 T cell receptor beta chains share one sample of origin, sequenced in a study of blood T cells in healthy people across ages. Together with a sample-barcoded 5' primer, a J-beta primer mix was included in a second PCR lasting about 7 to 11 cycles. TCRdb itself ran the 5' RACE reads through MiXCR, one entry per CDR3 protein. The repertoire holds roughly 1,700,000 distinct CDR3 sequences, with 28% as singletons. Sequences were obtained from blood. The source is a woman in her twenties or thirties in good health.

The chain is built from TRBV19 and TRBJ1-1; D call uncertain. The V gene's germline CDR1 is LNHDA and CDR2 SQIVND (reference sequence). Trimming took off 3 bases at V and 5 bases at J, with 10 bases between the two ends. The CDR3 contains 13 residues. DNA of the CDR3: TGTGCCAGTAGTATCGGGTGGAGGACTGAAGCTTTCTTT. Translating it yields CASSIGWRTEAFF.

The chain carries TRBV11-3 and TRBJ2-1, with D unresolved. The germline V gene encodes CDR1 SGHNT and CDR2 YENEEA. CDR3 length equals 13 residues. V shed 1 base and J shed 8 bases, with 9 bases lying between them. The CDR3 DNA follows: TGTGCCAGCAGCTTAGTTACGAGCCATGAGCAGTTCTTC. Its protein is CASSLVTSHEQFF.

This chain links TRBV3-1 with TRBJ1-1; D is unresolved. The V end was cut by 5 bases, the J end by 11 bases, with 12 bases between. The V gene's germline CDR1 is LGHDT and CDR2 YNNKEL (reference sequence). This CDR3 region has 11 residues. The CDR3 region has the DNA TGTGCCAGCAGCGCCCGGGATTGGGCTTTCTTT. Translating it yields CASSARDWAFF.

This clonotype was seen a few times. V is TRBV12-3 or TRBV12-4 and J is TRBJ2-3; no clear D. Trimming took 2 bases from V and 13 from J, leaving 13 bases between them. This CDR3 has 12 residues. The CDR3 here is CASSLSVGAKYF. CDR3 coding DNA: TGTGCCAGCAGTTTAAGCGTGGGCGCTAAGTATTTT.

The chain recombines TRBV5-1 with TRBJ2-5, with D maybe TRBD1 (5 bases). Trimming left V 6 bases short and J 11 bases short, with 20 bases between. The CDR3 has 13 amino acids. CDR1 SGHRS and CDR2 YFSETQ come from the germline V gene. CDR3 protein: CASNFSSGIQQYF. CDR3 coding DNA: TGCGCCAGCAACTTTTCCTCAGGGATACAGCAGTACTTC. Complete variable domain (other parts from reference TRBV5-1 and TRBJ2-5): KAGVTQTPRYLIKTRGQQVTLSCSPISGHRSVSWYQQTPGQGLQFLFEYFSETQRNKGNFPGRFSGRQFSNSRSEMNVSTLELGDSALYLCASNFSSGIQQYFGPGTRLLVL.

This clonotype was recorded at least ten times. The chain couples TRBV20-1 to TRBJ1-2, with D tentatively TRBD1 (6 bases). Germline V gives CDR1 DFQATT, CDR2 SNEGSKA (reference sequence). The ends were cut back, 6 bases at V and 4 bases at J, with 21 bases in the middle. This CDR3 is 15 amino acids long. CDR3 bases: TGCAGTGCCCCCAAGGGTAGACAGGATGCCTATGGCTACACCTTC. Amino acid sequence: CSAPKGRQDAYGYTF.

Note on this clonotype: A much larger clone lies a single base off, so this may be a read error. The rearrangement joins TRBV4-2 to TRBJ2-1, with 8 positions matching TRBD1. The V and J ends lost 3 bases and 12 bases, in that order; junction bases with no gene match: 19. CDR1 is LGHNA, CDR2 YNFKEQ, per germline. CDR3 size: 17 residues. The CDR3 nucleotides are TGTGCCAGCAGCCAGTCAGAGGAGACAGGGGCCACGTTGGGGCAGTTCTTC. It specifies CASSQSEETGATLGQFF.

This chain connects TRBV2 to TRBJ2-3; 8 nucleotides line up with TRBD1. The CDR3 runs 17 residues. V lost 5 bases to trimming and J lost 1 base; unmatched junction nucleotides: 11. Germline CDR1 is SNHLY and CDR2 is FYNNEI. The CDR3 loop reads CASSRDGQGMGTDTQYF. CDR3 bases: TGTGCCAGCAGTAGGGACGGACAGGGAATGGGCACAGATACGCAGTATTTT.

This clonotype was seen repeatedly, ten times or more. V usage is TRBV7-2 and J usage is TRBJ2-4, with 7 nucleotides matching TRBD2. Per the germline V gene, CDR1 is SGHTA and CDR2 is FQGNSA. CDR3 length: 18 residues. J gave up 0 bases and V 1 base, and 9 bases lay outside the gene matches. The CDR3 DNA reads TGTGCCAGCAGCTTAGGTGGGGCTAGCGGACTAGCCAAAAACATTCAGTACTTC. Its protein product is CASSLGGASGLAKNIQYF.

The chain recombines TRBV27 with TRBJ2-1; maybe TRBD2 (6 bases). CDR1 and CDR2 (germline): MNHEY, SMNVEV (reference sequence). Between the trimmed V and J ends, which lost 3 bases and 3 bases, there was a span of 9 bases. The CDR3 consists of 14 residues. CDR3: CASSLGRFYNEQFF. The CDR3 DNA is TGTGCCAGCAGTTTGGGGAGGTTCTACAATGAGCAGTTCTTC.

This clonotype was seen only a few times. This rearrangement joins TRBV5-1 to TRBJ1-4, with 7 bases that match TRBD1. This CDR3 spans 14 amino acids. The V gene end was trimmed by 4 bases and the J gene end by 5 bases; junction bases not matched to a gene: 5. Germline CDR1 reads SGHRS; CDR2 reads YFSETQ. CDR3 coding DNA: TGCGCCAGCAGCGCGGGACAGACAAATGAAAAACTGTTTTTT. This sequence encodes CASSAGQTNEKLFF.

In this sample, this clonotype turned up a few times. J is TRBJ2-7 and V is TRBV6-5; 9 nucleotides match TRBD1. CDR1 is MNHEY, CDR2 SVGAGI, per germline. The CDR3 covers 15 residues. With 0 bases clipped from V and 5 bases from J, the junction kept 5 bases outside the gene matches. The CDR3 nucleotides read TGTGCCAGCAGTTACTCCAGGGACAGGGACAACGAGCAGTACTTC. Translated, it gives CASSYSRDRDNEQYF.

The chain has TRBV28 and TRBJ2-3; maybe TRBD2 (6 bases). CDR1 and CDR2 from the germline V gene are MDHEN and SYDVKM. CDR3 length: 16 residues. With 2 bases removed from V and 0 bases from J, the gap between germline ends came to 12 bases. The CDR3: CASSLGGGISTDTQYF. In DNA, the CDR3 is TGTGCCAGCAGTTTAGGTGGCGGGATTAGCACAGATACGCAGTATTTT.

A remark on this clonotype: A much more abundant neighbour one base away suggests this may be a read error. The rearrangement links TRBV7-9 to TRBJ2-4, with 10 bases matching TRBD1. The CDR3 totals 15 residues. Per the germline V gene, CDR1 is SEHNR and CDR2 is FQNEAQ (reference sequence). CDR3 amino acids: CASSRETGGKNSQYF. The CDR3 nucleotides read TGTGCCAGCAGCCGAGAGACAGGGGGCAAAAACAGTCAGTACTTC. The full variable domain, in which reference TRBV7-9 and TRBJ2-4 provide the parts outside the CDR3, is DTGVSQNPRHKITKRGQNVTFRCDPISEHNRLYWYRQTLGQGPEFLTYFQNEAQLEKSRLLSDRFSAERPKGSFSTLEIQRTEQGDSAMYLCASSRETGGKNSQYFGAGTRLSVL.

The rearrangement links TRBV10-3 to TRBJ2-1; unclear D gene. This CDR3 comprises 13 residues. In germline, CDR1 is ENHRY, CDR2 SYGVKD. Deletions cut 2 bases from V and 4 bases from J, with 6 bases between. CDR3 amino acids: CAISEQAYNEQFF. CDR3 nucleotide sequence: TGTGCCATCAGTGAGCAGGCGTACAATGAGCAGTTCTTC.

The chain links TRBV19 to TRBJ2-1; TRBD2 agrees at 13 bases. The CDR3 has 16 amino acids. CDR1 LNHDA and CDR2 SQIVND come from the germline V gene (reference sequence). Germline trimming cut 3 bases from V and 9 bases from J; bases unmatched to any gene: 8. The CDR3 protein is CASSIPGLAGEGEQFF. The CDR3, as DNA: TGTGCCAGTAGTATTCCTGGACTAGCGGGAGAGGGTGAGCAGTTCTTC.

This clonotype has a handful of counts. DNA for the CDR3: TGCGCCAGCAGCTTGAGTTTGGGGGTCGAGCAGTTCTTC. This encodes CASSLSLGVEQFF. This chain uses TRBV5-1 with TRBJ2-1; either TRBD1 or TRBD2 may supply D (5 bases each). Per the germline V gene, CDR1 is SGHRS and CDR2 is YFSETQ. The V gene lost 1 base and the J gene lost 10 bases, with 12 bases spanning the gap. This CDR3 comprises 13 residues.

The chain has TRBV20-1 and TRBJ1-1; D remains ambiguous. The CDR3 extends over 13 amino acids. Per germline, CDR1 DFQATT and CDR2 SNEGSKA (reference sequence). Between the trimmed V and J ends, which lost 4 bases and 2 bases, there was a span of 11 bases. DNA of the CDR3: TGCAGTGCTACCCGGGAGGGAAACACTGAAGCTTTCTTT. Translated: CSATREGNTEAFF.

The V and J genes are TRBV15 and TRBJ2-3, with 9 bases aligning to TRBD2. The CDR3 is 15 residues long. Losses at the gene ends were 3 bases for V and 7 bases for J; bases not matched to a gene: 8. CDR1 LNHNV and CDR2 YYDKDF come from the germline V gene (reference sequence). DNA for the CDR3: TGTGCCACCAGCAGTGGCGCGGGGGGGCCGAATACGCAGTATTTT. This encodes CATSSGAGGPNTQYF. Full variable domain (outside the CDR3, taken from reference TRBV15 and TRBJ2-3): DAMVIQNPRYQVTQFGKPVTLSCSQTLNHNVMYWYQQKSSQAPKLLFHYYDKDFNNEADTPDNFQSRRPNTSFCFLDIRSPGLGDTAMYLCATSSGAGGPNTQYFGPGTRLTVL.

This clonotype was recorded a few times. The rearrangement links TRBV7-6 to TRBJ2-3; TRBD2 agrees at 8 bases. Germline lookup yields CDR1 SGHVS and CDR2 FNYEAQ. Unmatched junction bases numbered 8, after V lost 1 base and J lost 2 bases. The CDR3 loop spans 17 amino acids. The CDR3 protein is CASSLGPSGRVTDTQYF. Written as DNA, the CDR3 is TGTGCCAGCAGCTTAGGCCCGAGCGGGAGAGTCACAGATACGCAGTATTTT.

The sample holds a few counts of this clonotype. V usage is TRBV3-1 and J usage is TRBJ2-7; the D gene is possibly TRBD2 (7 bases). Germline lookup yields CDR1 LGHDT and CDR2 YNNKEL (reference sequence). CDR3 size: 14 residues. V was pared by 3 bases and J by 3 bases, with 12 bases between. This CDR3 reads CASSQAGAHYEQYF. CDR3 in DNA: TGTGCCAGCAGCCAGGCGGGGGCACACTACGAGCAGTACTTC.

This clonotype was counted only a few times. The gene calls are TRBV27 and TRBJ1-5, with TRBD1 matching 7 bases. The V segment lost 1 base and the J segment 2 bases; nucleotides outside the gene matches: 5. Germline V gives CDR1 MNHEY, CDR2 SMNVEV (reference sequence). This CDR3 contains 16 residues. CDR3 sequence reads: CASSLYRGRGNQPQHF. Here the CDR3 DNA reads TGTGCCAGCAGTTTATACAGGGGTCGGGGCAATCAGCCCCAGCATTTT.

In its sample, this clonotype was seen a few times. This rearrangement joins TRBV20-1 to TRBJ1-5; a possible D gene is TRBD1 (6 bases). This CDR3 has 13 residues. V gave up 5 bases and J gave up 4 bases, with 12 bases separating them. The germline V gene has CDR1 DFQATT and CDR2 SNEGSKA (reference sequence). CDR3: CSALQGVNQPQHF. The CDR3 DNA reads TGCAGTGCTTTACAGGGTGTAAATCAGCCCCAGCATTTT.

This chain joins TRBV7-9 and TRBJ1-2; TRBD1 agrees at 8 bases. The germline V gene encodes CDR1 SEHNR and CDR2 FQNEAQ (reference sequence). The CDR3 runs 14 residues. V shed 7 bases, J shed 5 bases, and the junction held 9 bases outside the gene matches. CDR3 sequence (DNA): TGTGCCAGCACCAGTCAGGGGGCCGGATATGGCTACACCTTC. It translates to CASTSQGAGYGYTF.

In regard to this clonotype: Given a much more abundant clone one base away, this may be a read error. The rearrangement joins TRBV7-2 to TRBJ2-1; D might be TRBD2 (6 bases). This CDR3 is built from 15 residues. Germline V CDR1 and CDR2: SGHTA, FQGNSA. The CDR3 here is CASSPRSGSYNGQFF. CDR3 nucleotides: TGTGCCAGCAGCCCCCGTAGCGGCTCCTACAATGGGCAGTTCTTC.